A few counts support the clone carrying this TCR beta chain. Trimming shortened V by 2 bases and J by 8 bases, and 7 bases separated the two germline ends. The CDR3 has 12 amino acids. TCRdb called the RT-PCR reads again in MiXCR, with one record for every CDR3 protein. Of more than 600,000 distinct CDR3 sequences listed, 12% to 15% were seen once; the top ten hold about 3.9%. V and J are TRBV12-3 or TRBV12-4 and TRBJ2-1; D not resolved. The source of this sequence is a female donor in good health, serving as a healthy control. The specimen sequenced was memory CD4+ T cells from blood. The CDR3 is CASSLSGDEQFF. The CDR3 bases are TGTGCCAGCAGTTTATCTGGGGATGAGCAGTTCTTC.